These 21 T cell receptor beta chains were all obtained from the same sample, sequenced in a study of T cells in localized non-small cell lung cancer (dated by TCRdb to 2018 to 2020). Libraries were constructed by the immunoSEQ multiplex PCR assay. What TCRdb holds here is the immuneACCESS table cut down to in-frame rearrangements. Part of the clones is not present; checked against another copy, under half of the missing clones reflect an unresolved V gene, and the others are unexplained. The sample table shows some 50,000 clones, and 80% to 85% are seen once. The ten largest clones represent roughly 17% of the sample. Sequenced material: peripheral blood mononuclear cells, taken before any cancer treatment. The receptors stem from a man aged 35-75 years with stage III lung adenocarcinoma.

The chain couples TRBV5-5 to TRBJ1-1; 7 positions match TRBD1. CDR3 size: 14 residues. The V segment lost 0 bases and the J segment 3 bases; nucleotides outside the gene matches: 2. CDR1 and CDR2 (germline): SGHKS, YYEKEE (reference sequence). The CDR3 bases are TGTGCCAGCAGCTTGGCCGGGACAGACACTGAAGCTTTCTTT. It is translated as CASSLAGTDTEAFF.

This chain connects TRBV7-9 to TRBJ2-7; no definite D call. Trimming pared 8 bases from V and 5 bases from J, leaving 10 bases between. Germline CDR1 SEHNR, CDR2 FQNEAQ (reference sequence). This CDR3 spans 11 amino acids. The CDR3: CASGTVDEQYF. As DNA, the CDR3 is TGTGCCAGCGGCACCGTGGACGAGCAGTACTTC.

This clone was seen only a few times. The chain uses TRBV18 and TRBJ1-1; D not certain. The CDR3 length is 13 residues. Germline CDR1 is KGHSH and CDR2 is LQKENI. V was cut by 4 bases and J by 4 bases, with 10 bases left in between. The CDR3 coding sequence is TGTGCCAGCTCACGGAGCACCAGCACTGAAGCTTTCTTT. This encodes CASSRSTSTEAFF. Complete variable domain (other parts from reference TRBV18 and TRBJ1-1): NAGVMQNPRHLVRRRGQEARLRCSPMKGHSHVYWYRQLPEEGLKFMVYLQKENIIDESGMPKERFSAEFPKEGPSILRIQQVVRGDSAAYFCASSRSTSTEAFFGQGTRLTVV.

In DNA, the CDR3 is TGTGCCAGCAGTGAAGGAGCGGGAGCCTGGAATGAGCAGTTCTTC. Its translation: CASSEGAGAWNEQFF. The chain has TRBV6-1 and TRBJ2-1; TRBD2 aligns across 8 bases. CDR1 and CDR2 from the germline V gene are MNHNS and SASEGT. The V segment lost 1 base and the J segment 7 bases; nucleotides outside the gene matches: 6. The CDR3 covers 15 residues.

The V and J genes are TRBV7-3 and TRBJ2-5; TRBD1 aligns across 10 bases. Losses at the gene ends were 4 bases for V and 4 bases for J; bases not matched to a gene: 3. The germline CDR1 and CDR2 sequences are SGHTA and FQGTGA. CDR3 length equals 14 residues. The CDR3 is CASSSGQGPETQYF. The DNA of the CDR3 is TGTGCCAGCAGCTCGGGACAGGGGCCAGAGACCCAGTACTTC.

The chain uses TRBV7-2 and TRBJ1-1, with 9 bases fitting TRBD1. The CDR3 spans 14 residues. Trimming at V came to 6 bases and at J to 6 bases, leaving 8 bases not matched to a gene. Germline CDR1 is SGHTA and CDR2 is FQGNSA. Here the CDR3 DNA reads TGTGCCAGCAGAGTTCCGGGACAGGGTGCTGAAGCTTTCTTT. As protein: CASRVPGQGAEAFF.

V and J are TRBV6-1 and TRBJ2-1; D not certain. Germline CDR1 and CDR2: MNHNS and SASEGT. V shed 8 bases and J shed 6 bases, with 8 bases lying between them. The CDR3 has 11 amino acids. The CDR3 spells CASYFGNEQFF. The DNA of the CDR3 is TGTGCCAGCTATTTTGGCAATGAGCAGTTCTTC.

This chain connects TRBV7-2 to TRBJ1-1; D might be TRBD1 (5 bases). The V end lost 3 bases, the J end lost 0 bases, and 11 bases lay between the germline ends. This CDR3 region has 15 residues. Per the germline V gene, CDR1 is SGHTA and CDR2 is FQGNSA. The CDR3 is CASSLEGSMNTEAFF. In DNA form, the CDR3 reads TGTGCCAGCAGCTTGGAGGGGTCCATGAACACTGAAGCTTTCTTT.

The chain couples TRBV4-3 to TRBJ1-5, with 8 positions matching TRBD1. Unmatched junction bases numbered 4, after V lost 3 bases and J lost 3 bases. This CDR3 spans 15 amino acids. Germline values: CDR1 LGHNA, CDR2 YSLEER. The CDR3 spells CASSHGTGHNQPQHF. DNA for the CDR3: TGCGCCAGCAGCCACGGGACAGGTCACAATCAGCCCCAGCATTTT.

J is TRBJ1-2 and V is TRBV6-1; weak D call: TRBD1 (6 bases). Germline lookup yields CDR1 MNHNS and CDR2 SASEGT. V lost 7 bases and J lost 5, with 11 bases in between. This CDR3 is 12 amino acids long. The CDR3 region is CASMQGLYGYTF. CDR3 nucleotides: TGTGCCAGCATGCAGGGGCTTTATGGCTACACCTTC.

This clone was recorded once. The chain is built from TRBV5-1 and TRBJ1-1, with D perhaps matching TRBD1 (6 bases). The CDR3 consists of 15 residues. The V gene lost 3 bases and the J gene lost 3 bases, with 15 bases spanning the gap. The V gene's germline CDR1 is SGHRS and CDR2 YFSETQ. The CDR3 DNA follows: TGCGCCAGCAGCTCACTAGGGGGGAAGGACACTGAAGCTTTCTTT. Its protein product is CASSSLGGKDTEAFF.

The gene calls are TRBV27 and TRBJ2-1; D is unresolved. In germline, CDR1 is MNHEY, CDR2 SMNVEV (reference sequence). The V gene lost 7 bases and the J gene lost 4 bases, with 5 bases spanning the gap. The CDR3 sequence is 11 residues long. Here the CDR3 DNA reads TGTGCCAGCACCTCATACAATGAGCAGTTCTTC. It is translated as CASTSYNEQFF.

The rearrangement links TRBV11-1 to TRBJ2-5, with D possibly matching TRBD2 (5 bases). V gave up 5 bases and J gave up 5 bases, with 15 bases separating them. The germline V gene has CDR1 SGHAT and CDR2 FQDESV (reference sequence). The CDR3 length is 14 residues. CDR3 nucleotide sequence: TGTGCCAGCAGCCCTGGCCCGGGGTTGGAGACCCAGTACTTC. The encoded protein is CASSPGPGLETQYF.

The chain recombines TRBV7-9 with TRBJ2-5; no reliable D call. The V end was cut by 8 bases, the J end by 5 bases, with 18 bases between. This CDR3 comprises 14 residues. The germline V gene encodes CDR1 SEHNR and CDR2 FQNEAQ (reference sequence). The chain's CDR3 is CASGVASGPETQYF. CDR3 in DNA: TGTGCCAGCGGCGTTGCTTCTGGCCCGGAGACCCAGTACTTC.

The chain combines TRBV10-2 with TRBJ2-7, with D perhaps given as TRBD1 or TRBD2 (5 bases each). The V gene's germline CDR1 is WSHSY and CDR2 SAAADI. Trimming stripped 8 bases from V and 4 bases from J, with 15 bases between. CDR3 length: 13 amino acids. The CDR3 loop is CASGGGGDYEQYF. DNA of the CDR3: TGCGCCAGCGGGGGTGGGGGAGATTACGAGCAGTACTTC.

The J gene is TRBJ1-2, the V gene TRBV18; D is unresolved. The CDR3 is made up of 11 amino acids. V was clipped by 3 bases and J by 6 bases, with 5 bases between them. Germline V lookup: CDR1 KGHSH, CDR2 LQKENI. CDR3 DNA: TGTGCCAGCTCACCCGGGGATGGCTACACCTTC. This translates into CASSPGDGYTF.

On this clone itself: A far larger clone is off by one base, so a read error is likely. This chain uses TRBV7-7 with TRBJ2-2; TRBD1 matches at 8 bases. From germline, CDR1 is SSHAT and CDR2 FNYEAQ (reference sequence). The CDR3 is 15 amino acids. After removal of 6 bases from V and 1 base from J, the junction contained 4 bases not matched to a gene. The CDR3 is CASSSGTGNTGELFF. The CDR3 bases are TGTGCCAGCAGTTCCGGGACAGGGAACACCGGGGAGCTGTTTTTT.

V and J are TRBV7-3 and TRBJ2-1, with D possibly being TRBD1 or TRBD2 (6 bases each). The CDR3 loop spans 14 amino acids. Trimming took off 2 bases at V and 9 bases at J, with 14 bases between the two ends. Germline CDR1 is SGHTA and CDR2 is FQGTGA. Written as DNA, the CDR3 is TGTGCCAGCAGCTTACAAGGGGGGCTCGGTGAGCAGTTCTTC. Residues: CASSLQGGLGEQFF.

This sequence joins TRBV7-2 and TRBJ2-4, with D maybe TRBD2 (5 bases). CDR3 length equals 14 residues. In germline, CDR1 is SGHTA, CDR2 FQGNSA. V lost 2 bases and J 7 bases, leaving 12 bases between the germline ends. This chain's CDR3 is CASSLNGGSNIQYF. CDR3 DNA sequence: TGTGCCAGCAGCTTAAACGGCGGGTCGAACATTCAGTACTTC.

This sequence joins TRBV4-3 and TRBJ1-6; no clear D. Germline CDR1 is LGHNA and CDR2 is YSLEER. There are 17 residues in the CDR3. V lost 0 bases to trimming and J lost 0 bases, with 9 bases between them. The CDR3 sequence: CASSQDRTSSYNSPLHF. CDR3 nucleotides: TGCGCCAGCAGCCAAGATCGAACGAGCTCCTATAATTCACCCCTCCACTTT.

CDR3 DNA sequence: TGCAGCGTTGCTAGCGGGATCCTATACGAGCAGTACTTC. Residues: CSVASGILYEQYF. This chain uses TRBV29-1 with TRBJ2-7; 9 positions agree with TRBD2. Germline V gives CDR1 SQVTM, CDR2 ANQGSEA. The CDR3 runs 13 residues. V dropped 4 bases and J dropped 4; count of bases not matched to a gene: 5.